Below, 30 T cell receptor beta chains from the same sample are listed, as sequenced in a study of blood T cells in healthy people across ages. Then a second PCR, running roughly 7 to 11 cycles, was carried out with a sample-barcoded 5' primer and a J-beta primer mix. TCRdb itself ran the 5' RACE reads through MiXCR, one entry per CDR3 protein. Altogether roughly 1,500,000 distinct CDR3 sequences are present, about 35% being singletons, with the ten largest covering about 11%. Sequenced input: blood. The source of these receptors is a woman in her 30s in good health.

There are a few counts of this clonotype. V gene TRBV4-1 combines with J gene TRBJ2-1; TRBD2 aligns across 7 bases. Germline CDR1 reads MGHRA; CDR2 reads YSYEKL. CDR3 length equals 13 residues. J gave up 12 bases and V 1 base, and 6 bases lay outside the gene matches. CDR3 loop: CASSQGREGGQFF. The CDR3 bases are TGCGCCAGCAGCCAAGGGAGGGAGGGAGGGCAGTTCTTC.

This chain connects TRBV20-1 to TRBJ2-7; D tentatively fits TRBD1 or TRBD2 (5 bases each). Trimming cost V 0 bases and J 6 bases, with 9 bases left between them. CDR3 length: 12 residues. The germline V gene encodes CDR1 DFQATT and CDR2 SNEGSKA (reference sequence). The CDR3 DNA sequence: TGCAGTGCTAGAGAGGTGAGGGGCGAGCAGTACTTC. Translated, it gives CSAREVRGEQYF.

J is TRBJ1-1 and V is TRBV7-2; 7 bases are shared with TRBD1. After removal of 0 bases from V and 7 bases from J, the junction contained 8 bases not matched to a gene. CDR1 is SGHTA and CDR2 is FQGNSA in the germline V gene. This CDR3 is built from 15 residues. The CDR3 reads CASSLAGGTVLEAFF. The DNA for the CDR3 is TGTGCCAGCAGCTTAGCTGGAGGGACAGTACTTGAAGCTTTCTTT.

The chain uses TRBV27 and TRBJ2-2; weak D call: TRBD2 (7 bases). V lost 5 bases and J 7 bases, leaving 23 bases between the germline ends. Germline V gene data show CDR1 as MNHEY and CDR2 as SMNVEV (reference sequence). The CDR3 length is 17 residues. For the CDR3, the DNA is TGTGCCAGCAGTCCCCTCGTAAGGGCGGGGGCGCTCGGGGAGCTGTTTTTT. It encodes CASSPLVRAGALGELFF.

This clonotype occurred many times. The chain combines TRBV4-2 with TRBJ1-2; D is perhaps TRBD1 (6 bases). Germline CDR1 reads LGHNA; CDR2 reads YNFKEQ. V gave up 0 bases and J gave up 4 bases, with 9 bases separating them. This CDR3 is 14 amino acids long. CDR3 DNA: TGTGCCAGCAGCCAAGACAGGGGCGGCTATGGCTACACCTTC. Residues: CASSQDRGGYGYTF.

The gene calls are TRBV20-1 and TRBJ2-7, with D perhaps being TRBD1 or TRBD2 (6 bases each). CDR1 is DFQATT and CDR2 is SNEGSKA in the germline V gene (reference sequence). The CDR3 runs 14 residues. The V end was cut by 7 bases, the J end by 3 bases, with 19 bases between. This CDR3 is CSVREGGRNYEQYF. As DNA, the CDR3 is TGCAGTGTTCGGGAAGGGGGGAGAAACTACGAGCAGTACTTC.

V and J are TRBV20-1 and TRBJ2-1, with D perhaps assigned TRBD1 or TRBD2 (5 bases each). V was cut by 3 bases and J by 8 bases, with 8 bases left in between. CDR1 and CDR2 from the germline V gene are DFQATT and SNEGSKA (reference sequence). The CDR3 sequence is 11 residues long. Written as DNA, the CDR3 is TGCAGTGCTAGTGGGGGATATGAGCAGTTCTTC. Amino acids: CSASGGYEQFF.

The rearrangement uses TRBV2 and TRBJ2-5; 8 bases are a match to TRBD2. CDR3 length: 15 amino acids. The germline V gene encodes CDR1 SNHLY and CDR2 FYNNEI. Losses at the gene ends were 7 bases for V and 5 bases for J; bases not matched to a gene: 12. This chain's CDR3 is CASTKGGTSVETQYF. The CDR3 region has the DNA TGTGCCAGCACCAAAGGGGGGACTAGTGTGGAGACCCAGTACTTC.

This clonotype has ten or more counts. The V and J genes are TRBV12-3 or TRBV12-4 and TRBJ1-1; the D gene is possibly TRBD1 (5 bases). V lost 7 bases to trimming and J lost 4 bases, with 10 bases between them. The CDR3 length is 12 residues. Here the CDR3 DNA reads TGTGCCAGCACTACCGGGGGCACTGAAGCTTTCTTT. Translating gives CASTTGGTEAFF.

This clonotype has ten or more counts. V is TRBV20-1 and J is TRBJ2-7; D uncertain. With 2 bases removed from V and 4 bases from J, the gap between germline ends came to 6 bases. The CDR3 has 11 residues. Germline V lookup: CDR1 DFQATT, CDR2 SNEGSKA (reference sequence). CDR3 nucleotide sequence: TGCAGTGCTAGATCGGAATACGAGCAGTACTTC. Translation: CSARSEYEQYF.

The gene calls are TRBV11-2 and TRBJ2-7; 7 bases are a match to TRBD2. V lost 6 bases to trimming and J lost 2 bases; unmatched junction nucleotides: 7. This CDR3 spans 14 amino acids. From germline, CDR1 is SGHAT and CDR2 FQNNGV. The CDR3 nucleotides read TGTGCCAGCAGGCGCGGGGGTATTACCTACGAGCAGTACTTC. Protein sequence: CASRRGGITYEQYF. The entire variable domain, with the rest obtained from reference TRBV11-2 and TRBJ2-7, is as follows: EAGVAQSPRYKIIEKRQSVAFWCNPISGHATLYWYQQILGQGPKLLIQFQNNGVVDDSQLPKDRFSAERLKGVDSTLKIQPAKLEDSAVYLCASRRGGITYEQYFGPGTRLTVT.

This CDR3 reads CASNNPGTASWSTEAFF. The CDR3 nucleotides are TGTGCCAGCAACAATCCCGGGACAGCTTCATGGAGCACTGAAGCTTTCTTT. The chain is built from TRBV6-2 or TRBV6-3 and TRBJ1-1; TRBD1 matches 7 bases. This CDR3 has 17 residues. The germline CDR1 and CDR2 sequences are MNHEY and SVGEGT. With V trimmed by 7 bases and J by 4 bases, 18 bases remained unmatched.

In its sample, this clonotype was seen a few times. The chain carries TRBV7-2 and TRBJ2-3, with 9 bases lining up with TRBD2. Germline V gene sequence: CDR1 SGHTA, CDR2 FQGNSA. J gave up 11 bases and V 0 bases, and 3 bases lay outside the gene matches. The CDR3 contains 13 residues. The CDR3 DNA follows: TGTGCCAGCAGCTTAGCGGCGCGGGGGGGGCAGTATTTT. As protein: CASSLAARGGQYF.

The chain recombines TRBV3-1 with TRBJ2-3; 12 nucleotides match TRBD2. The germline V gene encodes CDR1 LGHDT and CDR2 YNNKEL (reference sequence). Trimming removed 4 bases from V and 4 bases from J; junction bases left unmatched: 3. The CDR3 runs to 15 residues. Here the CDR3 DNA reads TGTGCCAGCAGCCGGACTAGCGGGGATCCAGATACGCAGTATTTT. The encoded protein is CASSRTSGDPDTQYF.

The chain recombines TRBV4-1 with TRBJ2-5; no definite D call. CDR1 is MGHRA and CDR2 is YSYEKL in the germline V gene. The CDR3 extends over 14 amino acids. Trimming removed 4 bases at V and 5 bases at J, with 14 bases between. This CDR3 is CASSPGLNRETQYF. The CDR3 nucleotides are TGCGCCAGCAGCCCCGGGTTGAATAGGGAGACCCAGTACTTC.

This clonotype has ten or more counts. The gene calls are TRBV5-1 and TRBJ2-7; 7 bases map to TRBD2. The ends lost 3 bases at V and 1 base at J; junction bases unmatched: 4. CDR1 is SGHRS and CDR2 is YFSETQ in the germline V gene. CDR3 size: 14 residues. The CDR3 nucleotides read TGCGCCAGCAGCTCCCTGGGAGGGTCCTACGAGCAGTACTTC. This codes for CASSSLGGSYEQYF.

This clonotype was recorded a few times. The chain links TRBV5-1 to TRBJ2-3, with D hard to call. V was shortened by 0 bases and J by 2 bases, with 10 bases between the two germline ends. CDR3 length equals 15 residues. Germline lookup yields CDR1 SGHRS and CDR2 YFSETQ. CDR3 in DNA: TGCGCCAGCAGCTTGGCCAACAAGATCACAGATACGCAGTATTTT. Encoded protein: CASSLANKITDTQYF.

About this clonotype: This may come from a read error, since a much larger clone is one base off. The rearrangement links TRBV7-9 to TRBJ2-3; 7 bases match TRBD1. CDR1 is SEHNR and CDR2 is FQNEAQ in the germline V gene (reference sequence). There are 14 residues in the CDR3. CDR3 in DNA: TGTGCCAGCAGCGTCACAGGGGCGGCAGATACGCGGTATTTT. Its protein product is CASSVTGAADTRYF.

The V and J genes are TRBV9 and TRBJ2-3; D may match TRBD1 or TRBD2 (6 bases each). This CDR3 region has 16 residues. CDR1 is SGDLS, CDR2 YYNGEE, per germline. V shed 3 bases and J shed 2 bases, with 16 bases lying between them. CDR3 in amino acids: CASSEGDFLYTDTQYF. The CDR3 DNA sequence: TGTGCCAGCAGCGAGGGGGACTTTCTTTACACAGATACGCAGTATTTT.

The chain has TRBV11-2 and TRBJ2-7; D may be TRBD2 (7 bases). CDR3 size: 14 residues. V lost 4 bases, J lost 5 bases, and 15 bases lay in between. Germline CDR1 reads SGHAT; CDR2 reads FQNNGV. CDR3 region: CASSSGGRGNEQYF. CDR3 DNA: TGTGCCAGCAGCTCGGGGGGCCGGGGAAACGAGCAGTACTTC.

A few counts support this clonotype. One end of the junction fails to match germline, which may point to a read error. The V gene is TRBV5-1, the J gene TRBJ2-7, with TRBD2 as a possible D gene (6 bases). The CDR3 length is 15 residues. In germline, CDR1 is SGHRS, CDR2 YFSETQ. The CDR3 loop is CASSLAGPVAYEQYF. CDR3 bases: TGCGCCAGCAGTTTGGCGGGACCGGTCGCCTACGAGCAGTACTTC.

This clonotype has ten or more counts. The chain has TRBV4-1 and TRBJ2-7; D is possibly TRBD2 (5 bases). CDR1 and CDR2 from the germline V gene are MGHRA and YSYEKL. This CDR3 region has 16 residues. V was cut by 1 base and J by 0 bases, with 13 bases left in between. In DNA, the CDR3 is TGCGCCAGCAGCCAAGCGTCCTCCGGGATCTCCTACGAGCAGTACTTC. Its protein is CASSQASSGISYEQYF.

There are many counts of this clonotype. As DNA, the CDR3 is TGTGCCATCAGTGGTTCTAGCGGGGGCCATGAAGAGACCCAGTACTTC. This codes for CAISGSSGGHEETQYF. The rearrangement joins TRBV10-3 to TRBJ2-5; TRBD2 matches 10 bases. CDR3 length: 16 amino acids. Germline CDR1 ENHRY, CDR2 SYGVKD. J was trimmed by 3 bases and V by 4 bases; bases with no gene match: 8.

In its sample, this clonotype was seen a few times. The chain couples TRBV9 to TRBJ2-1; D tentatively fits TRBD1 or TRBD2 (5 bases each). CDR1 is SGDLS and CDR2 is YYNGEE in the germline V gene. Trimming cost V 1 base and J 5 bases, with 16 bases left between them. The CDR3 covers 16 residues. The CDR3 nucleotides are TGTGCCAGCAGCGTAACAACGGGGCGAAGCAACAATGAGCAGTTCTTC. Translated: CASSVTTGRSNNEQFF.

The sample holds a few counts of this clonotype. The rearrangement joins TRBV21-1 to TRBJ1-1; the D call of TRBD1 is as the table states it, not checked on the DNA. TRBV21-1 is a pseudogene segment. This CDR3 has 14 residues. The CDR3 nucleotides read TGTGCCAGCAGCAAAGAGCGGGACCGCACTGAAGCTTTCTTT. Encoded protein: CASSKERDRTEAFF.

This clonotype appeared a few times. This chain joins TRBV20-1 and TRBJ2-1; 7 nucleotides line up with TRBD2. Trimming cost V 5 bases and J 1 base; bases outside gene matches: 17. Germline loops: CDR1 DFQATT, CDR2 SNEGSKA (reference sequence). The CDR3 runs to 18 residues. CDR3 sequence reads: CSAYGVLAGIGSYNEQFF. In nucleotides, the CDR3 is TGCAGTGCTTACGGGGTGTTAGCGGGCATCGGTTCCTACAATGAGCAGTTCTTC.

The V gene is TRBV9, the J gene TRBJ1-3; TRBD1 matches 7 bases. This CDR3 region has 15 residues. J was trimmed by 2 bases and V by 0 bases; bases with no gene match: 2. Looked up from germline, CDR1 is SGDLS and CDR2 is YYNGEE. The CDR3 loop is CASSVVGTAGNTIYF. DNA for the CDR3: TGTGCCAGCAGCGTAGTGGGGACAGCTGGAAACACCATATATTTT.

This clonotype has just a few counts. The chain recombines TRBV20-1 with TRBJ2-5; TRBD2 matches at 10 bases. Per germline, CDR1 DFQATT and CDR2 SNEGSKA (reference sequence). The CDR3 consists of 16 residues. The ends lost 4 bases at V and 5 bases at J; junction bases unmatched: 13. In DNA, the CDR3 is TGCAGTGCTAACCCGGGGTCGGGACTAGCGTCGGAGACCCAGTACTTC. Its protein is CSANPGSGLASETQYF.

This clonotype showed up just a few times. This rearrangement joins TRBV5-1 to TRBJ2-1; D tentatively reads TRBD1 or TRBD2 (6 bases each). CDR1 and CDR2 from the germline V gene are SGHRS and YFSETQ. V lost 4 bases, J lost 5 bases, and 16 bases lay in between. The CDR3 is 15 amino acids. As DNA, the CDR3 is TGCGCCAGCAGCCCGTGGGGGGCGGTAGACAATGAGCAGTTCTTC. Protein sequence: CASSPWGAVDNEQFF.

The table lists this clonotype with many counts. This chain uses TRBV7-9 with TRBJ2-7; 7 bases match TRBD1. The CDR3 loop spans 18 amino acids. V shed 2 bases, J shed 2 bases, and the junction held 15 bases outside the gene matches. Germline loops: CDR1 SEHNR, CDR2 FQNEAQ (reference sequence). In DNA, the CDR3 is TGTGCCAGCAGCTTATTTGCGGACAGGACAGGATCAGCCTACGAGCAGTACTTC. Translation: CASSLFADRTGSAYEQYF.